The source of this T cell receptor (beta chain) is a study of Ad26.COV2.S vaccination and SARS-CoV-2 variants. The assay was immunoSEQ multiplex PCR, and TCRdb's table has in-frame clones only and misses some. The sample lists 380,000 or so clones; about 86% were seen once. The CDR3 contains 13 residues. From germline, CDR1 is KGHDR and CDR2 SFDVKD. V was pared by 7 bases and J by 10 bases, with 8 bases of the junction left unmatched. Noted treatment: some 20 received Ad26.COV2.S at low or high dose, single or two shots; 5 received placebo; per-sample allocation not given. Sampling was performed 63 days after the first vaccine or placebo injection.

This receptor was taken from a person between 18 and 59 years old who received the Ad26.COV2.S COVID-19 vaccine or a placebo. This rearrangement joins TRBV24-1 to TRBJ2-1; 8 bases fit TRBD2. The sample in question was peripheral blood, obtained in a trial of Ad26.COV2.S vaccine versus placebo. CDR3 nucleotides: TGTGCCACCAGACAGAGCGGGAGTTACGAGCAGTTCTTC. Amino acid sequence: CATRQSGSYEQFF.